The rows below give T cell receptor beta chains drawn from one sample of a study of blood T cells in healthy people across ages. TCRdb fed the 5' RACE reads into MiXCR, producing one record per CDR3 protein. The sample has some 710,000 distinct CDR3 sequences; about 46% are singletons. Sequencing was carried out using blood. The receptors come from a man older than 75 in good health. Each CDR3 is given with its conserved first and last residue. Fields, in order: clone size, V gene, D gene, J gene, CDR3 DNA, CDR3 protein. D genes are given only for firm matches. A row's size may be missing; if present it is once, few, many or a size class.

>few|TRBV20-1|TRBD2|TRBJ2-3
TGCAGTGCGGAAATAGCGGGAGGCGGGACAGATACGCAGTATTTT
CSAEIAGGGTDTQYF
>NA|TRBV6-6|NA|TRBJ2-7
TGTGCCAGCAGACAGCAACTGGCCCGCGAGCAGTACTTC
CASRQQLAREQYF
>NA|TRBV14|TRBD1|TRBJ2-3
TGTGCCAGCAGCCAAGGGGACAGGGTTTGGTTTACAGATACGCAGTATTTT
CASSQGDRVWFTDTQYF
>NA|TRBV10-2|NA|TRBJ2-7
TGCGCCAGCAGCGCCGGGACGCTCTACGAGCAGTACTTC
CASSAGTLYEQYF
>few|TRBV5-1|TRBD1|TRBJ2-1
TGCGCCAGCAGCTTGGAAGGGACAGGGCACAATGAGCAGTTCTTC
CASSLEGTGHNEQFF
>few|TRBV10-3|TRBD1|TRBJ1-1
TGTGCCATCAGTGAACTAGACCAGGGGGGCACTGAAGCTTTCTTT
CAISELDQGGTEAFF
>many|TRBV29-1|NA|TRBJ2-5
TGCAGCGTGGGGATCCTGGGGGTACAAGAGACCCAGTACTTC
CSVGILGVQETQYF
>NA|TRBV20-1|NA|TRBJ2-3
TGCAGTGCTAGGCTGGGCCGAAGCACAGATACGCAGTATTTT
CSARLGRSTDTQYF
>NA|TRBV12-3/TRBV12-4|NA|TRBJ1-1
TGTGCCAGCACCCGGGACCTGGTGGGAGAAGCTTTCTTT
CASTRDLVGEAFF
>few|TRBV28|NA|TRBJ1-5
TGTGCCAGCAGTTTGAGCGAGACTATATACAATCAGCCCCAGCATTTT
CASSLSETIYNQPQHF
>NA|TRBV5-4|TRBD1|TRBJ2-5
TGTGCCAGCAGCCCCGACAGGGAAGAGACCCAGTCCTTC
CASSPDREETQSF
>NA|TRBV12-3/TRBV12-4|NA|TRBJ1-2
TGTACCAGCAGTTATGGAGATGGCTACACCTTC
CTSSYGDGYTF
>NA|TRBV15|NA|TRBJ1-5
TGTGCCACCAGCAGAGATAGCGGGCCCCAGCATTTT
CATSRDSGPQHF
>NA|TRBV7-2|NA|TRBJ2-7
TGTGCCAGCAGCTTAGAAAGCGGCAGGGGTAACTACGAGCAGTACTTC
CASSLESGRGNYEQYF
>NA|TRBV7-9|NA|TRBJ1-2
TGTGCCAGCAGCTTTCCGACAGCCCAAGGTGGTGGCTACACCTTC
CASSFPTAQGGGYTF
>NA|TRBV20-1|NA|TRBJ1-5
TGCAGTGCTAGGGGGGTAGACAATCAGCCCCAGCATTTT
CSARGVDNQPQHF
>NA|TRBV20-1|NA|TRBJ2-2
TGCAGTGCTAGCCCTACGGGGGGCAACACCGGGGAGCTGTTTTTT
CSASPTGGNTGELFF
>NA|TRBV3-1|TRBD2|TRBJ2-5
TGTGCCAGCAGCCCTTGGACTAGTCGGGCGGGCAAAAACATTCGGTACTTC
CASSPWTSRAGKNIRYF
>NA|TRBV24-1|TRBD2|TRBJ2-2
TGTGCCACCAGTCCAACCAGGCGGGGGACGAACACCGGGGAGCTGTTTTTT
CATSPTRRGTNTGELFF
>NA|TRBV10-3|NA|TRBJ2-5
TGTGCCATCAGTGGAGCCAGGGATCACAATGAGCAGTACTTC
CAISGARDHNEQYF
>many|TRBV7-3|NA|TRBJ2-1
TGTGCCAGCAGCCCCGAAACCGGGCGATCCTACAATGAGCAGTTCTTC
CASSPETGRSYNEQFF
>NA|TRBV30|NA|TRBJ2-5
TGTGCCTGGAGGGACACCCGGTCAGGAGAGACCCAGTACTTC
CAWRDTRSGETQYF
>NA|TRBV15|TRBD1|TRBJ1-4
TGTGCCACCAGCACCTGGACAGGGGTGGGTGAAAAACTGTTTTTT
CATSTWTGVGEKLFF
>NA|TRBV20-1|NA|TRBJ2-7
TGCAGTGCCCCGACGAGCGGGTACAATGAGCAGTACTTC
CSAPTSGYNEQYF
>many|TRBV20-1|TRBD2|TRBJ2-7
TGCAGTGCTAGAGATGTAGCGGGAGGGTCCTACGAGCAGTACTTC
CSARDVAGGSYEQYF
>few|TRBV6-6|NA|TRBJ2-3
TGTGCCAGCAGTTACGGCACAGATACGCAGTATTTT
CASSYGTDTQYF
>few|TRBV7-8|NA|TRBJ1-5
TGTGCCAGCAGCTTAGATTTGCAGGGCAATCAGCCCCAGCATTTT
CASSLDLQGNQPQHF
>many|TRBV12-3/TRBV12-4|TRBD2|TRBJ2-1
TGTGCCAGCAGTATACCCTTTTTAGCGGGAGGGACCTACAATGAGCAGTTCTTC
CASSIPFLAGGTYNEQFF
>many|TRBV7-2|NA|TRBJ2-7
TGTGCCAGCAGCCTGGCGGTCGAGCAGTACTTC
CASSLAVEQYF
>NA|TRBV5-1|NA|TRBJ2-7
TGCGCCAGCAGCTTGCGTGTAAACTACGAGCAGTACTTC
CASSLRVNYEQYF
>NA|TRBV14|TRBD2|TRBJ2-3
TGTGCCAGCAGCCCCCTTGGAGCGGGGAACGCAGATACGCAGTATTTT
CASSPLGAGNADTQYF
>NA|TRBV5-1|TRBD2|TRBJ2-3
TGCGCCAGCAGCTTGGCTAGCGGGGGGGCCAATAGTGAGACAGATACGCAGTATTTT
CASSLASGGANSETDTQYF
>NA|TRBV20-1|NA|TRBJ1-6
TGCAGTGCTAGTATGGGCCTCCACTCCTATAATTCACCCCTCCACTTT
CSASMGLHSYNSPLHF
>few|TRBV5-1|NA|TRBJ1-5
TGCGCCAGCAGCTTAGGGACTCCTGGCAATCAGCCCCAGCATTTT
CASSLGTPGNQPQHF
>NA|TRBV12-3/TRBV12-4|NA|TRBJ2-1
TGTGCCAGCAGTTTAGCAGCGGGCTACAATGAGCAGTTCTTC
CASSLAAGYNEQFF
>few|TRBV29-1|NA|TRBJ2-1
TGCAGCGTTGGACTTTGGGCCAGCGGCGACAATGAGCAGTTCTTC
CSVGLWASGDNEQFF
>few|TRBV10-3|TRBD1|TRBJ2-7
TGTGCCATCAGTGAGTCCTGGACAGGCTCCTACGAGCAGTACTTC
CAISESWTGSYEQYF
>few|TRBV4-2|NA|TRBJ2-1
TGTGCCAGCAGCCAAGATCCTAGCACATCCTACAATGAGCAGTTCTTC
CASSQDPSTSYNEQFF
>NA|TRBV12-3/TRBV12-4|TRBD1|TRBJ2-7
TGTGTCAGCAGTCCCGGACAGGGGAAAGGGTACGAGCAGTACTTC
CVSSPGQGKGYEQYF
>NA|TRBV10-2|NA|TRBJ1-6
TGCGCCAGTACGGAAAGGGGTGAAAATTCACCCCTCCACTTT
CASTERGENSPLHF
>many|TRBV7-2|NA|TRBJ2-7
TGTGCCAGCAGCTTAGAGTGGCCCTACGAGCAGTACTTC
CASSLEWPYEQYF
>NA|TRBV7-3|TRBD2|TRBJ2-1
TGTGCCAGCAGCTTAGTAGCGGGGGGATTCAATGAGCAGTTCTTC
CASSLVAGGFNEQFF
>NA|TRBV14|NA|TRBJ2-1
TGTGCCAGCAGCCAAGACCTTTTCCGGGACACCTACAATGGGCAGTTCTTC
CASSQDLFRDTYNGQFF
>many|TRBV20-1|NA|TRBJ2-1
TGCAGTGTGAGTAGGGGGGGTGAGCAGTTCTTC
CSVSRGGEQFF
>NA|TRBV5-1|TRBD2|TRBJ2-5
TGCGCCAGCAGCTTGTTTAGCGGGAGAAACCAAGAGACCCAGTACTTC
CASSLFSGRNQETQYF
>NA|TRBV7-6|NA|TRBJ1-6
TGTGCCAGCAGCTTAGAAGTCGAGGGGGATTCACCCCTCCACTTT
CASSLEVEGDSPLHF
>few|TRBV7-9|NA|TRBJ2-7
TGTGCCAGCAGCGGAACATGGGACACCCTGGGTTCCTACGAGCAGTACTTC
CASSGTWDTLGSYEQYF
>NA|TRBV12-3/TRBV12-4|NA|TRBJ2-1
TGTGCCAGCAGCAAGGCGCCCGGGAGCTCCTACAATGAGCAGTTCTTC
CASSKAPGSSYNEQFF
>NA|TRBV5-1|TRBD1|TRBJ2-3
TGCGCCAGCAGCTTCAGGACAGGGCAGGGAGATACGCAGTATTTT
CASSFRTGQGDTQYF
>NA|TRBV20-1|TRBD2|TRBJ2-5
TGCAGTGCTAGTGCACCCGGGACTAGCGGATTAAATGAGCAGTACTTC
CSASAPGTSGLNEQYF
>many|TRBV7-2|TRBD2|TRBJ2-3
TGTGCCAGCAGCCAAAGAGCGGGAGTTGGAACAGATACGCAGTATTTT
CASSQRAGVGTDTQYF